These 25 T cell receptor beta chains share one sample of origin, sequenced in a study of shared clonotypes between healthy human individuals. Generated by immunoSEQ multiplex PCR, the TCRdb table keeps only in-frame clones and is missing some. Of some 2,500,000 clones listed, roughly 90% are singletons. The sample consisted of naive CD4+ T cells from PBMCs. The subset denotes: CD45RA+ positively selected. These receptors were taken from a man between 18 and 35 years old in good health. Some clones in this sample may be carry-over from other donors' samples.

The chain employs TRBV19 and TRBJ2-4, with TRBD2 matching 11 bases. The ends lost 8 bases at V and 6 bases at J; junction bases unmatched: 18. Per the germline V gene, CDR1 is LNHDA and CDR2 is SQIVND (reference sequence). The length of the CDR3 is 18 residues. CDR3 bases: TGTGCCAGTCGGCGGACCCTAGCGGGAGGACCGGAGGGAAACATTCAGTACTTC. Translated, it gives CASRRTLAGGPEGNIQYF.

The rearrangement joins TRBV19 to TRBJ2-5; D not resolved. The CDR3 totals 15 residues. V dropped 1 base and J dropped 1 base, with 10 bases sitting between them. Germline CDR1 is LNHDA and CDR2 is SQIVND (reference sequence). The CDR3 sequence is CASSIGGWGQETQYF. The CDR3 bases are TGTGCCAGTAGTATAGGGGGTTGGGGCCAAGAGACCCAGTACTTC.

V is TRBV2 and J is TRBJ2-3; D is perhaps TRBD1 or TRBD2 (6 bases each). The V end was cut by 7 bases, the J end by 2 bases, with 19 bases between. This CDR3 region has 16 residues. Germline loops: CDR1 SNHLY, CDR2 FYNNEI. The CDR3 spells CASNLRGGRNTDTQYF. The DNA for the CDR3 is TGTGCCAGCAACCTTCGTGGGGGGCGGAACACAGATACGCAGTATTTT.

CDR3 sequence (DNA): TGTGCCAGCAGTTCCCCTACAGGTTCGACCCTCTACGAGCAGTACTTC. Its protein product is CASSSPTGSTLYEQYF. V and J are TRBV6-5 and TRBJ2-7; possibly TRBD1 for D (5 bases). V was trimmed by 4 bases and J by 3 bases, leaving 19 bases between them. The CDR3 loop spans 16 amino acids. Germline CDR1 reads MNHEY; CDR2 reads SVGAGI.

This chain links TRBV5-4 with TRBJ2-5; 15 positions agree with TRBD2. Germline assignment: CDR1 SGHNT and CDR2 YYREEE (reference sequence). The CDR3 is 17 residues long. V was clipped by 4 bases and J by 4 bases; unmatched bases: 8. The CDR3 protein is CASSSGRTSGRGETQYF. CDR3 DNA sequence: TGTGCCAGCAGCAGTGGCCGGACTAGCGGGAGGGGAGAGACCCAGTACTTC.

The CDR3 loop is CASSPLPAEAYISTYEQYF. In DNA, the CDR3 is TGTGCCAGCAGCCCCCTCCCCGCCGAGGCCTACATTTCGACCTACGAGCAGTACTTC. This chain uses TRBV4-2 with TRBJ2-7; D is undetermined. The ends were cut back, 4 bases at V and 2 bases at J, with 27 bases in the middle. CDR3 size: 19 residues. CDR1 and CDR2 from the germline V gene are LGHNA and YNFKEQ.

V is TRBV7-3 and J is TRBJ2-1, with TRBD2 matching over 7 bases. Germline V gene lookup returns CDR1 SGHTA and CDR2 FQGTGA. Losses at the gene ends were 6 bases for V and 5 bases for J; bases not matched to a gene: 4. The CDR3 covers 13 residues. The CDR3 loop reads CASSRDYNNEQFF. CDR3 in DNA: TGTGCCAGCAGTCGGGACTACAACAATGAGCAGTTCTTC.

The chain combines TRBV19 with TRBJ2-5; D possibly corresponds to TRBD2 (5 bases). V shed 9 bases and J shed 4 bases, with 12 bases lying between them. The germline gives CDR1 LNHDA, CDR2 SQIVND (reference sequence). CDR3 length: 12 residues. This CDR3 reads CASRWELETQYF. In DNA form, the CDR3 reads TGTGCCAGCAGATGGGAGTTAGAGACCCAGTACTTC.

V is TRBV6-5 and J is TRBJ2-7, with D possibly being TRBD1 (5 bases). The V end lost 2 bases, the J end lost 2 bases, and 13 bases lay between the germline ends. Germline V gives CDR1 MNHEY, CDR2 SVGAGI. This CDR3 has 15 amino acids. CDR3 coding DNA: TGTGCCAGCAGTTACAACCCCCAGGGCACCTACGAGCAGTACTTC. Amino acids: CASSYNPQGTYEQYF.

The chain carries TRBV5-1 and TRBJ1-6, with D possibly being TRBD1 (5 bases). This CDR3 comprises 14 residues. V gave up 6 bases and J gave up 12 bases, with 19 bases separating them. Germline CDR1 SGHRS, CDR2 YFSETQ. Written as DNA, the CDR3 is TGCGCCAGCACCGAATCTGGGGCGCGAGAACCCCTCCACTTT. Amino acids: CASTESGAREPLHF. The complete variable domain, with remaining parts taken from reference TRBV5-1 and TRBJ1-6, reads KAGVTQTPRYLIKTRGQQVTLSCSPISGHRSVSWYQQTPGQGLQFLFEYFSETQRNKGNFPGRFSGRQFSNSRSEMNVSTLELGDSALYLCASTESGAREPLHFGNGTRLTVT.

J is TRBJ2-5 and V is TRBV20-1; D gene unclear. Germline V gene data show CDR1 as DFQATT and CDR2 as SNEGSKA (reference sequence). The CDR3 has 11 amino acids. CDR3 amino acids: CSHSAYETQYF. The CDR3 DNA reads as TGCAGCCACTCGGCCTACGAGACCCAGTACTTC.

This chain uses TRBV5-1 with TRBJ2-7; tentative D call: TRBD1 (6 bases). The V end was cut by 0 bases, the J end by 2 bases, with 12 bases between. The CDR3 consists of 15 residues. CDR1 is SGHRS, CDR2 YFSETQ, per germline. CDR3 in amino acids: CASSLAGDQTYEQYF. CDR3 nucleotides: TGCGCCAGCAGCTTGGCAGGGGACCAAACCTACGAGCAGTACTTC.

A word on this clone: This sample also contains other DNA sequences that code for the same CDR3. The chain is built from TRBV7-3 and TRBJ1-2, with D possibly being TRBD1 (5 bases). Germline V gene data show CDR1 as SGHTA and CDR2 as FQGTGA. The CDR3 runs 13 residues. The germline V and J ends were trimmed by 5 bases and 4 bases, with 11 bases remaining between them. CDR3 in DNA: TGTGCCAGCAGCCCCCGGCAGGGCTATGGCTACACCTTC. Translating gives CASSPRQGYGYTF.

J is TRBJ2-7 and V is TRBV6-1; D is unclear. V was pared by 7 bases and J by 4 bases, with 14 bases between. The CDR3 extends over 13 amino acids. CDR1 and CDR2 (germline): MNHNS, SASEGT. The CDR3 sequence is CASTPGPLYEQYF. The CDR3 DNA follows: TGTGCCAGCACCCCCGGGCCTTTATACGAGCAGTACTTC.

This chain links TRBV2 with TRBJ1-5; perhaps TRBD1 as D (5 bases). Germline V lookup: CDR1 SNHLY, CDR2 FYNNEI. The CDR3 runs to 16 residues. V lost 7 bases and J lost 0, with 16 bases in between. CDR3 region: CASNRDGGNSNQPQHF. The DNA of the CDR3 is TGTGCCAGCAACCGGGACGGAGGGAATAGCAATCAGCCCCAGCATTTT.

This chain joins TRBV5-6 and TRBJ2-1; TRBD1 might be the D (6 bases). Germline V lookup: CDR1 SGHDT, CDR2 YYEEEE. The CDR3 length is 18 residues. V shed 4 bases and J shed 4 bases, with 24 bases lying between them. The CDR3 here is CASSDRQQGVSVYNEQFF. The CDR3 nucleotides read TGTGCCAGCAGCGACCGGCAACAGGGAGTCAGTGTGTACAATGAGCAGTTCTTC.

The chain has TRBV28 and TRBJ2-2; TRBD2 agrees at 7 bases. The germline V gene has CDR1 MDHEN and CDR2 SYDVKM. V was clipped by 6 bases and J by 5 bases; unmatched bases: 12. The CDR3 spans 16 residues. This chain's CDR3 is CASSRTSSGRTGELFF. DNA of the CDR3: TGTGCCAGCAGCCGTACAAGTAGCGGGCGAACCGGGGAGCTGTTTTTT.

The chain combines TRBV5-5 with TRBJ2-1; D is uncertain. There are 14 residues in the CDR3. Trimming removed 3 bases from V and 1 base from J, with 8 bases in between. Per germline, CDR1 SGHKS and CDR2 YYEKEE (reference sequence). This CDR3 is CASSSTRSYNEQFF. CDR3 bases: TGTGCCAGCAGCTCAACACGTTCCTACAATGAGCAGTTCTTC.

This chain uses TRBV5-4 with TRBJ2-5, with TRBD2 matching over 8 bases. CDR1 is SGHNT, CDR2 YYREEE, per germline (reference sequence). The junction had 6 bases not matched to a gene; V was cut back by 1 base and J by 4 bases. The CDR3 sequence is 15 residues long. The CDR3 is CASSLPGGVRETQYF. CDR3 nucleotide sequence: TGTGCCAGCAGCTTGCCGGGGGGGGTCCGAGAGACCCAGTACTTC.

On this clone itself: One end of the junction does not line up with germline, which may come from a read error. This chain joins TRBV27 and TRBJ2-7, with TRBD2 as a possible D gene (5 bases). This CDR3 is built from 15 residues. The V gene's germline CDR1 is MNHEY and CDR2 SMNVEV (reference sequence). CDR3 in DNA: TGTGCCAGCAGTCTATCACGCGGGCCTTCCTACGAGCAGTACTTC. Its translation is CASSLSRGPSYEQYF.

The genes are TRBV5-1 and TRBJ2-7; 12 bases map to TRBD1. The CDR3 spans 15 residues. Germline assignment: CDR1 SGHRS and CDR2 YFSETQ. J was trimmed by 5 bases and V by 4 bases; bases with no gene match: 7. The CDR3 DNA is TGCGCCAGCAGCCCGGGACAGGGGGCTCTGGACGAGCAGTACTTC. As protein: CASSPGQGALDEQYF.

The rearrangement links TRBV11-3 to TRBJ1-3, with D possibly matching TRBD1 (5 bases). The CDR3 consists of 19 residues. The germline gives CDR1 SGHNT, CDR2 YENEEA. V was clipped by 7 bases and J by 0 bases, with 25 bases between them. CDR3 DNA: TGTGCCAGCACCCTCGTTGGCCGACGGGACGGAGTCTCTGGAAACACCATATATTTT. It codes for CASTLVGRRDGVSGNTIYF.

This chain uses TRBV9 with TRBJ1-3, with D possibly being TRBD1 (5 bases). Trimming shortened V by 4 bases and J by 0 bases, and 14 bases separated the two germline ends. The CDR3 is 16 amino acids. Per the germline V gene, CDR1 is SGDLS and CDR2 is YYNGEE. CDR3 protein: CASSLGTGFSGNTIYF. CDR3 nucleotide sequence: TGTGCCAGCAGCCTAGGGACGGGTTTCTCTGGAAACACCATATATTTT.

CDR3 amino acids: CASSLVTGSYEQYF. The CDR3 DNA is TGTGCCAGCAGCTTAGTGACAGGGAGTTACGAGCAGTACTTC. The chain couples TRBV7-2 to TRBJ2-7, with 7 bases identical to TRBD1. The CDR3 loop spans 14 amino acids. The J segment lost 4 bases and the V segment lost 1 base, leaving 4 bases of the junction unmatched. The germline V gene has CDR1 SGHTA and CDR2 FQGNSA. The full variable domain, completed using reference TRBV7-2 and TRBJ2-7, is GAGVSQSPSNKVTEKGKDVELRCDPISGHTALYWYRQSLGQGLEFLIYFQGNSAPDKSGLPSDRFSAERTGGSVSTLTIQRTQQEDSAVYLCASSLVTGSYEQYFGPGTRLTVT.

The rearrangement links TRBV9 to TRBJ1-5; the D gene is possibly TRBD1 (5 bases). Trimming took 5 bases from V and 2 from J, leaving 17 bases between them. This CDR3 comprises 16 residues. The germline V gene encodes CDR1 SGDLS and CDR2 YYNGEE. The CDR3 region is CASRTPGGGGNQPQHF. DNA of the CDR3: TGTGCCAGCAGAACTCCCGGGGGAGGGGGCAATCAGCCCCAGCATTTT.